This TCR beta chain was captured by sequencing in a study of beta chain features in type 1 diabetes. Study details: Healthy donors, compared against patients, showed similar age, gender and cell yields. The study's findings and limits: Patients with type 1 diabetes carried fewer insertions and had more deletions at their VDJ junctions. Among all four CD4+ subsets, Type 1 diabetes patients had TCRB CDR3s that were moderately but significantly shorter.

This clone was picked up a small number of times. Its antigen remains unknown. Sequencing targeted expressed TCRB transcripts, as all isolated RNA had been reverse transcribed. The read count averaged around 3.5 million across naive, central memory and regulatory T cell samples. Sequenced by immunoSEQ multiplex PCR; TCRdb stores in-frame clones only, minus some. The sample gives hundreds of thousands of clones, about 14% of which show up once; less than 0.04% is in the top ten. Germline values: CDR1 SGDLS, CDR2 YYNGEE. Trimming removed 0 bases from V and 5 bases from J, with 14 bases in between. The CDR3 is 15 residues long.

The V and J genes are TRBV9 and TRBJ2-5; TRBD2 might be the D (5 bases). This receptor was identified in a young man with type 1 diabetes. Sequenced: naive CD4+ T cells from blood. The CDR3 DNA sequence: TGTGCCAGCAGCGTAGCGGGAAGAGGTGGGGAGACCCAGTACTTC. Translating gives CASSVAGRGGETQYF.